This T cell receptor (beta chain) was sequenced during a study of T cells in severe cutaneous drug reactions. Study-level information: Patients came from Taiwan, Thailand and a European registry, 2011 to 2018.

The patients sequenced had a carbamazepine-induced Stevens-Johnson syndrome or toxic epidermal necrolysis reaction. Of note for this clonotype: Antigen: not known.

Study outcomes and limitations: TRBV12-4 use rose strongly in carbamazepine-induced Stevens-Johnson syndrome or toxic epidermal necrolysis, averaging approximately 33% in blister cells and 4% to 5.5% in PBMC. All seven CBZ-SJS/TEN blister samples shared a public TCRbeta CDR3 at mean roughly 14%.

Germline V gene data show CDR1 as LNHDA and CDR2 as SQIVND (reference sequence). CDR3 size: 16 residues. Bulk and single-cell libraries used iRepertoire multiplex PCR with TCR subtype-specific primers. Roughly 85-500 ng of RNA per sample was bulk library input. Reprocessing the multiplex PCR reads, TCRdb reports a single entry for every CDR3 protein and omits DNA. Recorded for this sample: more than 6,500 distinct CDR3 sequences. The gene calls are TRBV19 and TRBJ2-1; TCRdb proposes TRBD2, but this gene call is untestable without DNA. The receptor was isolated from a human donor with toxic epidermal necrolysis, a severe cutaneous drug reaction. The source material was cells from a skin blister. CDR3 region: CASSKQAGGFYNEQFF.